The source of this T cell receptor (beta chain) is a study of cytotoxic CD8 clonotypes in ibrutinib-treated CLL. Study at large: Partial response was seen in approximately 24 patients and complete response in 2; after median 68 months, about 15 stayed remitted, around 12 progressed. Study-level results: Baseline-level clonality went beyond age-matched healthy donors and moved in step with circulating CD8+ T-cell counts. Clonality increased at ibrutinib response and stayed stable in sustained remission. At progression, however, it fell back toward baseline.

Sequenced by immunoSEQ multiplex PCR; TCRdb stores in-frame clones only, minus some. The data show about 310,000 clones, with 80% seen just once and about 6.3% held by the top ten. With respect to this clone: Its matching antigen is unknown.

V lost 7 bases and J lost 1; bases outside the gene matches: 9. CDR1 is SQVTM, CDR2 ANQGSEA, per germline. The CDR3 totals 16 residues. Genomic DNA (approximately 2.1 micrograms) was obtained from cryopreserved PBMCs for construction of TCR beta libraries. The sequenced sample was PBMCs, obtained before ibrutinib treatment. The gene calls are TRBV29-1 and TRBJ2-1, with 11 bases lining up with TRBD2. The receptor was isolated from a human donor with chronic lymphocytic leukemia. CDR3 bases: TGCAGCGGAATATGGACTAGCGGGTGGTCCTACAATGAGCAGTTCTTC. It codes for CSGIWTSGWSYNEQFF.